The sequence of this T cell receptor (beta chain) was determined in a study of shared clonotypes between healthy human individuals. In the sorted-subset replicate PCRs, 200 ng DNA, around 30,000 T cell genomes, was used. As originally analysed: Without quality scores, immunoSEQ junctional reads could not be filtered like full-length reads. Clones were read by immunoSEQ multiplex PCR, and TCRdb kept only the in-frame ones, dropping some. V, J and clone size reflect that table, while D and trimming were determined from the DNA. The sample includes about 660,000 clones, 74% of them seen just once. Germline V gene sequence: CDR1 GTSNPN, CDR2 SVGIG (reference sequence). This CDR3 is 13 amino acids long. Trimming took off 2 bases at V and 7 bases at J, with 12 bases between the two ends. Overall study findings and caveats: Sequencing of the sorted subsets was shown by rarefaction to be incomplete despite large depth.

Notes on this clone: Antigen unknown. Distinct nucleotide sequences in the sample also encode this CDR3.

Investigators divided CD4+ cells into CD45RA+ naive and CD45RA-negative memory subsets. The TCR was taken from a woman aged 25 to 39 in good health. Sequencing was done on a sample of memory CD4+ T cells sorted from blood. Subset: CD45RA-negative fraction. This sequence joins TRBV30 and TRBJ1-5, with a weak D call TRBD1 (5 bases). CDR3 sequence reads: CAWSPGGGQPQHF. CDR3 bases: TGTGCCTGGAGTCCGGGTGGGGGACAGCCCCAGCATTTT.